This passage covers 21 T cell receptor beta chains from one sample sequenced in a study of T cells in localized non-small cell lung cancer. TCRdb keeps only in-frame clones here, not all; method: immunoSEQ multiplex PCR. The table has some 27,000 clones, 70% to 90% seen once. Sequencing was performed on peripheral blood, taken before any cancer treatment. The source is a woman aged 18 to 49 with stage I lung adenocarcinoma.

This chain joins TRBV7-3 and TRBJ1-1; perhaps TRBD1 as D (6 bases). The length of the CDR3 is 15 residues. Trimming stripped 4 bases from V and 6 bases from J, with 18 bases between. Germline V gives CDR1 SGHTA, CDR2 FQGTGA. The CDR3: CASSSSGQNPSEAFF. For the CDR3, the DNA is TGTGCCAGCAGCTCCTCGGGACAAAACCCTTCTGAAGCTTTCTTT.

The rearrangement joins TRBV19 to TRBJ1-1; 10 nucleotides line up with TRBD1. Germline V lookup: CDR1 LNHDA, CDR2 SQIVND (reference sequence). This CDR3 is built from 15 residues. Trimming at V came to 4 bases and at J to 5 bases, leaving 7 bases not matched to a gene. The CDR3: CASSRGDRGVTEAFF. CDR3 DNA sequence: TGTGCCAGTAGTAGGGGGGACAGGGGTGTGACTGAAGCTTTCTTT.

This clone is a singleton in its sample. For the CDR3, the DNA is TGTGCCAGCAGTGAACCCCCGACAGGGTCTTCCACTGAAGCTTTCTTT. Its protein is CASSEPPTGSSTEAFF. This chain uses TRBV27 with TRBJ1-1, with 7 bases aligning to TRBD1. This CDR3 region has 16 residues. The junction had 13 bases not matched to a gene; V was cut back by 5 bases and J by 4 bases. CDR1 and CDR2 from the germline V gene are MNHEY and SMNVEV (reference sequence).

The chain uses TRBV28 and TRBJ2-5, with D perhaps being TRBD1 or TRBD2 (5 bases each). The germline CDR1 and CDR2 sequences are MDHEN and SYDVKM. The length of the CDR3 is 14 residues. Trimming stripped 10 bases from V and 4 bases from J, with 19 bases between. The CDR3 sequence is CATERGVGRETQYF. In DNA, the CDR3 is TGTGCCACCGAGAGAGGGGTAGGAAGAGAGACCCAGTACTTC.

This sequence joins TRBV27 and TRBJ2-1, with a weak D call TRBD2 (6 bases). Trimming stripped 4 bases from V and 7 bases from J, with 20 bases between. Germline loops: CDR1 MNHEY, CDR2 SMNVEV (reference sequence). This CDR3 contains 16 residues. The CDR3 DNA sequence: TGTGCCAGCAGTTATTATAGGACTACTCTCGATAATGAGCAGTTCTTC. Its protein product is CASSYYRTTLDNEQFF.

The chain combines TRBV29-1 with TRBJ1-2; no reliable D call. V dropped 3 bases and J dropped 8 bases, with 7 bases sitting between them. CDR1 is SQVTM, CDR2 ANQGSEA, per germline. CDR3 length: 10 residues. CDR3 sequence (DNA): TGCAGCGTTGACAGTCGAGGCTACACCTTC. Residues: CSVDSRGYTF.

This rearrangement joins TRBV2 to TRBJ2-7; the D is unclear. Germline V lookup: CDR1 SNHLY, CDR2 FYNNEI. V was trimmed by 7 bases and J by 0 bases, leaving 13 bases between them. The CDR3 has 14 amino acids. CDR3: CASIMDVSSYEQYF. In DNA form, the CDR3 reads TGTGCCAGCATAATGGACGTCAGCTCCTACGAGCAGTACTTC.

The chain carries TRBV10-2 and TRBJ2-3; 11 bases line up with TRBD1. Germline V gene data show CDR1 as WSHSY and CDR2 as SAAADI. V shed 4 bases and J 5 bases; nucleotides not matched to a gene: 2. The CDR3 contains 14 residues. This chain's CDR3 is CASSGDRGGDTQYF. Written as DNA, the CDR3 is TGCGCCAGCAGTGGGGACAGGGGGGGAGATACGCAGTATTTT.

The V call is TRBV29-1, the J call TRBJ1-1; D possibly corresponds to TRBD1 (5 bases). Germline assignment: CDR1 SQVTM and CDR2 ANQGSEA. V lost 7 bases and J 2 bases, leaving 14 bases between the germline ends. The CDR3 covers 13 residues. For the CDR3, the DNA is TGCAGCGCCGGGGTGCAGGGAAACACTGAAGCTTTCTTT. This encodes CSAGVQGNTEAFF.

This clone was picked up a small number of times. The V and J genes are TRBV5-1 and TRBJ1-5; TRBD1 matches at 9 bases. Germline CDR1 is SGHRS and CDR2 is YFSETQ. The CDR3 sequence is 14 residues long. Germline trimming cut 4 bases from V and 2 bases from J; bases unmatched to any gene: 1. In nucleotides, the CDR3 is TGCGCCAGCAGCCGGACAGGGGGCAATCAGCCCCAGCATTTT. Translating it yields CASSRTGGNQPQHF.

The V call is TRBV7-9, the J call TRBJ2-1; 10 nucleotides align to TRBD2. CDR1 SEHNR and CDR2 FQNEAQ come from the germline V gene (reference sequence). The J segment lost 8 bases and the V segment lost 0 bases, leaving 4 bases of the junction unmatched. The CDR3 runs to 15 residues. CDR3 protein: CASSLALAGVDEQFF. Here the CDR3 DNA reads TGTGCCAGCAGCTTAGCGCTAGCGGGAGTAGATGAGCAGTTCTTC.

This clone was observed once. The chain links TRBV5-4 to TRBJ2-7; 10 nucleotides line up with TRBD1. Germline loops: CDR1 SGHNT, CDR2 YYREEE (reference sequence). This CDR3 has 15 amino acids. V was clipped by 2 bases and J by 9 bases; unmatched bases: 11. CDR3 DNA: TGTGCCAGCAGCTTCGGGACAGGGGAGGGCGGACGGCAGTACTTC. Its protein product is CASSFGTGEGGRQYF.

This clone was observed a handful of times. This chain joins TRBV5-1 and TRBJ2-2; either TRBD1 or TRBD2 may supply D (5 bases each). The germline V and J ends were trimmed by 4 bases and 4 bases, with 23 bases remaining between them. Germline values: CDR1 SGHRS, CDR2 YFSETQ. This CDR3 contains 18 residues. CDR3 amino acids: CASSPDGAGRVGTGELFF. CDR3 sequence (DNA): TGCGCCAGCAGCCCAGATGGGGCAGGGAGAGTAGGCACCGGGGAGCTGTTTTTT.

The J gene is TRBJ2-1, the V gene TRBV11-2; maybe TRBD2 (6 bases). The CDR3 runs to 15 residues. In germline, CDR1 is SGHAT, CDR2 FQNNGV. With 2 bases removed from V and 3 bases from J, the gap between germline ends came to 11 bases. The CDR3 sequence is CASSLLRDLYNEQFF. CDR3 in DNA: TGTGCCAGCAGCTTATTGCGGGACCTCTACAATGAGCAGTTCTTC.

V is TRBV18 and J is TRBJ2-3, with TRBD1 identical over 7 bases. V dropped 2 bases and J dropped 0; count of bases not matched to a gene: 8. This CDR3 has 17 residues. Germline loops: CDR1 KGHSH, CDR2 LQKENI. The CDR3 protein is CASSPSGQAISTDTQYF. CDR3 nucleotides: TGTGCCAGCTCACCAAGCGGACAGGCTATTAGCACAGATACGCAGTATTTT.

The chain combines TRBV19 with TRBJ1-1; unclear D gene. The CDR3 is 15 residues long. Trimming cost V 5 bases and J 3 bases, with 16 bases left between them. Germline CDR1 is LNHDA and CDR2 is SQIVND (reference sequence). CDR3 DNA sequence: TGTGCCAGTAGTCTGTCGGAGTTGTTGGACACTGAAGCTTTCTTT. The encoded protein is CASSLSELLDTEAFF.

The chain combines TRBV5-4 with TRBJ2-7; D might be TRBD1 (5 bases). Trimming left V 1 base short and J 2 bases short, with 7 bases between. This CDR3 region has 13 residues. Looked up from germline, CDR1 is SGHNT and CDR2 is YYREEE (reference sequence). The CDR3 region is CASSLRQTYEQYF. CDR3 bases: TGTGCCAGCAGCTTGAGACAGACCTACGAGCAGTACTTC.

The rearrangement links TRBV6-5 to TRBJ1-2, with D tentatively TRBD1 (5 bases). V was clipped by 6 bases and J by 4 bases, with 18 bases between them. Germline V gene lookup returns CDR1 MNHEY and CDR2 SVGAGI. This CDR3 comprises 15 residues. The CDR3 coding sequence is TGTGCCAGCAGATCTCAAATCGGGGGAAGCTATGGCTACACCTTC. It encodes CASRSQIGGSYGYTF.

This clone is a singleton in its sample. This sequence joins TRBV4-3 and TRBJ2-3; D remains ambiguous. Germline CDR1 is LGHNA and CDR2 is YSLEER. CDR3 length: 13 residues. Between the trimmed V and J ends, which lost 0 bases and 5 bases, there was a span of 6 bases. The CDR3 protein is CASSQDELDTQYF. The CDR3 DNA sequence: TGCGCCAGCAGCCAAGATGAACTAGATACGCAGTATTTT.

V and J are TRBV6-5 and TRBJ1-5; TRBD1 might be the D (6 bases). Germline CDR1 and CDR2: MNHEY and SVGAGI. V lost 7 bases to trimming and J lost 3 bases, with 10 bases between them. The CDR3 loop spans 13 amino acids. CDR3 in amino acids: CASNTGSNQPQHF. CDR3 bases: TGTGCCAGCAATACAGGGTCCAATCAGCCCCAGCATTTT.

The CDR3 DNA reads as TGTGCCAGCAGCCAAGAGCGCCAAGAGACCCAGTACTTC. Translated: CASSQERQETQYF. The rearrangement joins TRBV4-2 to TRBJ2-5; D is uncertain. This CDR3 has 13 amino acids. Per germline, CDR1 LGHNA and CDR2 YNFKEQ. V shed 0 bases and J shed 1 base, with 3 bases lying between them.